These 3 T cell receptor beta chains were all obtained from the same sample, sequenced in a study of T-cell reconstitution after alpha-beta-depleted transplantation in children. Unique molecular identifiers were used in preparing the TCRbeta library. TCRdb redid the calling of the PCR reads with MiXCR, one entry per CDR3 protein. The sample contains about 580,000 distinct CDR3 sequences, around 27% of which appear only once. The sequencing used PBMCs, collected before TCRalphabeta/CD19-depleted stem cell transplant. The receptor source for this set is a boy under two years old with Wiskott-Aldrich syndrome, due to receive a stem cell transplant.

The chain recombines TRBV12-3 or TRBV12-4 with TRBJ2-1; tentatively, D is TRBD1 (6 bases). This CDR3 is built from 15 residues. Trimming removed 3 bases from V and 4 bases from J, with 13 bases in between. CDR3 nucleotide sequence: TGTGCCAGCAGTTTGCAGGGGAATCTTTACAATGAGCAGTTCTTC. It translates to CASSLQGNLYNEQFF.

This clonotype was observed a few times. This rearrangement joins TRBV5-1 to TRBJ2-3; no reliable D call. V shed 0 bases and J shed 6 bases, with 11 bases lying between them. From germline, CDR1 is SGHRS and CDR2 YFSETQ. CDR3 length: 14 amino acids. The CDR3 DNA is TGCGCCAGCAGCTTGGGTGGCTTGTTGGATACGCAGTATTTT. Translated: CASSLGGLLDTQYF.

The genes are TRBV5-1 and TRBJ2-3; 8 bases line up with TRBD1. The V and J ends lost 0 bases and 5 bases, in that order; junction bases with no gene match: 2. Germline V CDR1 and CDR2: SGHRS, YFSETQ. This CDR3 region has 14 residues. Here the CDR3 reads CASSLAGGLDTQYF. DNA for the CDR3: TGCGCCAGCAGCTTGGCAGGGGGCTTAGATACGCAGTATTTT. The complete variable domain, with remaining parts taken from reference TRBV5-1 and TRBJ2-3, reads KAGVTQTPRYLIKTRGQQVTLSCSPISGHRSVSWYQQTPGQGLQFLFEYFSETQRNKGNFPGRFSGRQFSNSRSEMNVSTLELGDSALYLCASSLAGGLDTQYFGPGTRLTVL.